This TCR beta chain originates from a study of blood T cells in healthy people across ages. A sample-barcoded 5' primer and a J-beta primer mix were used in a second PCR of roughly 6 to 11 cycles. All cDNA molecules were each tagged by a template-switch adaptor with 12 random nucleotides. TCRdb re-analysed the 5' RACE reads in MiXCR, keeping a single row per CDR3 protein. The table has some 790,000 distinct CDR3 sequences, 29% seen once. Findings and caveats of the study: Getting older went along with TCR beta diversity per million T cells dropping roughly linearly.

This clonotype occurred many times. The antigen remains unidentified. This CDR3 comprises 15 residues. J was trimmed by 5 bases and V by 1 base; bases with no gene match: 7. Germline assignment: CDR1 SGHRS and CDR2 YFSETQ. The specimen sequenced was blood. The V and J genes are TRBV5-1 and TRBJ1-2; 8 bases match TRBD1. The sequence was collected from a woman aged 80 or over in good health. DNA for the CDR3: TGCGCCAGCAGCTTGAGCGGAACAGGGGGATATGGCTACACCTTC. This gives the protein CASSLSGTGGYGYTF.